Shown below are 13 T cell receptor beta chains from a single sample sequenced in a study of neurological immune-mediated disorders. MiXCR was run by TCRdb on the 5' RACE reads, yielding one entry per CDR3 protein. The data hold 50,000 or so distinct CDR3 sequences, with over 15% observed a single time. The sequenced sample was PBMCs. These receptors originate from a man aged 55-75 years in good health.

This clonotype was observed a handful of times. The chain couples TRBV5-4 to TRBJ2-2; 9 bases agree with TRBD1. V shed 4 bases and J 1 base; nucleotides not matched to a gene: 2. Germline-derived CDR1 and CDR2 are SGHNT and YYREEE (reference sequence). CDR3 length: 15 residues. The CDR3 region has the DNA TGTGCCAGCAGCCGGGGACAGGGGAACACCGGGGAGCTGTTTTTT. This encodes CASSRGQGNTGELFF.

This chain links TRBV24-1 with TRBJ1-1; D is undetermined. CDR1 and CDR2 (germline): KGHDR, SFDVKD. This CDR3 region has 13 residues. The V end was cut by 3 bases, the J end by 3 bases, with 7 bases between. The DNA for the CDR3 is TGTGCCACCAGTGATATATGTTACACTGAAGCTTTCTTT. Residues: CATSDICYTEAFF.

This clonotype was seen ten or more times. The genes are TRBV9 and TRBJ2-1; D gene unclear. V was cut by 2 bases and J by 9 bases, with 15 bases left in between. This CDR3 contains 14 residues. Germline CDR1 SGDLS, CDR2 YYNGEE. DNA of the CDR3: TGTGCCAGCAGCGTCGAGGCAGGTGGCGGTGAGCAGTTCTTC. Residues: CASSVEAGGGEQFF.

Many counts were recorded for this clonotype. This chain uses TRBV28 with TRBJ2-7; 7 bases fit TRBD1. The CDR3 sequence is 15 residues long. CDR1 MDHEN and CDR2 SYDVKM come from the germline V gene. Losses at the gene ends were 5 bases for V and 2 bases for J; bases not matched to a gene: 9. The CDR3 sequence: CASSLPTGTPYEQYF. DNA for the CDR3: TGTGCCAGCAGTCTCCCGACAGGGACCCCCTACGAGCAGTACTTC.

The table lists this clonotype with a few counts. The chain joins TRBV6-5 to TRBJ1-2; tentative D call: TRBD1 (6 bases). The germline CDR1 and CDR2 sequences are MNHEY and SVGAGI. The CDR3 extends over 14 amino acids. V was shortened by 5 bases and J by 8 bases, with 18 bases between the two germline ends. The CDR3 bases are TGTGCCAGCAGTCGACCGGAGACAGGAGGCGGCTACACCTTC. It yields the protein CASSRPETGGGYTF.

This clonotype was detected a few times. The rearrangement links TRBV27 to TRBJ2-2, with TRBD1 matching 9 bases. The CDR3 is 13 residues long. Germline trimming cut 6 bases from V and 6 bases from J; bases unmatched to any gene: 2. CDR1 is MNHEY and CDR2 is SMNVEV in the germline V gene (reference sequence). CDR3 region: CASRRTGAGELFF. The CDR3 bases are TGTGCCAGCAGGCGGACAGGGGCCGGGGAGCTGTTTTTT.

This clonotype was seen many times. The chain recombines TRBV6-1 with TRBJ2-2; 7 bases match TRBD1. Trimming at V came to 4 bases and at J to 1 base, leaving 3 bases not matched to a gene. Germline V gene data show CDR1 as MNHNS and CDR2 as SASEGT. The CDR3 is 15 amino acids. In DNA form, the CDR3 reads TGTGCCAGCAGTGCGGGACAGATGAACACCGGGGAGCTGTTTTTT. This sequence encodes CASSAGQMNTGELFF.

This clonotype was detected ten times or more. This chain joins TRBV10-3 and TRBJ1-1; possibly TRBD1 for D (6 bases). Per the germline V gene, CDR1 is ENHRY and CDR2 is SYGVKD. The CDR3 consists of 16 residues. The V gene lost 1 base and the J gene lost 1 base, with 13 bases spanning the gap. This CDR3 is CAISEWGGRGNTEAFF. As DNA, the CDR3 is TGTGCCATCAGTGAGTGGGGGGGGCGGGGGAACACTGAAGCTTTCTTT.

The CDR3 bases are TGTGCCAGTAGTCAGGACAGGGAAACTGGCTACACCTTC. Its translation is CASSQDRETGYTF. The chain carries TRBV19 and TRBJ1-2; 8 positions agree with TRBD1. After removal of 5 bases from V and 7 bases from J, the junction contained 6 bases not matched to a gene. Germline CDR1 and CDR2: LNHDA and SQIVND (reference sequence). The CDR3 runs to 13 residues.

This clonotype was recorded many times. This sequence joins TRBV18 and TRBJ2-7, with 11 bases aligning to TRBD2. Germline V lookup: CDR1 KGHSH, CDR2 LQKENI. This CDR3 comprises 15 residues. Germline trimming cut 3 bases from V and 1 base from J; bases unmatched to any gene: 2. In DNA, the CDR3 is TGTGCCAGCTCACCGGGACTAGCGGATTCCTACGAGCAGTACTTC. It encodes CASSPGLADSYEQYF.

This clonotype occurred many times. J is TRBJ1-5 and V is TRBV20-1; weak D call: TRBD1 (6 bases). The CDR3 has 16 residues. Germline V gene sequence: CDR1 DFQATT, CDR2 SNEGSKA (reference sequence). Trimming stripped 0 bases from V and 5 bases from J, with 17 bases between. The CDR3 DNA is TGCAGTGCTAGAGACCCTCAACGAGGGGGGGATCAGCCCCAGCATTTT. Translation: CSARDPQRGGDQPQHF.

This clonotype was seen at least ten times. This rearrangement joins TRBV5-5 to TRBJ1-2; a possible D gene is TRBD1 (6 bases). This CDR3 has 15 residues. V lost 0 bases and J lost 2, with 11 bases in between. In germline, CDR1 is SGHKS, CDR2 YYEKEE (reference sequence). The CDR3 protein is CASSLEGRGNYGYTF. The CDR3 DNA reads as TGTGCCAGCAGCTTGGAGGGGAGGGGGAACTATGGCTACACCTTC.

This clonotype came up many times. The rearrangement links TRBV3-1 to TRBJ1-4; D not resolved. The CDR3 contains 14 residues. Germline CDR1 LGHDT, CDR2 YNNKEL (reference sequence). Trimming stripped 2 bases from V and 7 bases from J, with 11 bases between. The CDR3 spells CASSQWEGGEKLFF. The CDR3, as DNA: TGTGCCAGCAGCCAATGGGAAGGCGGTGAAAAACTGTTTTTT.